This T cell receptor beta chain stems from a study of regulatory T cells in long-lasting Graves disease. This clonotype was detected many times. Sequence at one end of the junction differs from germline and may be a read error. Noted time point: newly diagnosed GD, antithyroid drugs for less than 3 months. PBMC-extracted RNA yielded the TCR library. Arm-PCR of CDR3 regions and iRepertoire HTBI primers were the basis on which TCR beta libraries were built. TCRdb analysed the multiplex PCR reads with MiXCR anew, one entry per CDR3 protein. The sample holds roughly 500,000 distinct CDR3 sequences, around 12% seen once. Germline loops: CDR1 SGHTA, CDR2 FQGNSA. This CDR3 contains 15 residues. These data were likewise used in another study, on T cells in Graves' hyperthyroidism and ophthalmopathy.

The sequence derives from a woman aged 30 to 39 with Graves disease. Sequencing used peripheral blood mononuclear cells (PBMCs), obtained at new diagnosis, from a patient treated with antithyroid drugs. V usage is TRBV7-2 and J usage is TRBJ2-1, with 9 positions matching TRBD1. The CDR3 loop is CSSSPGTGFYNEQFF. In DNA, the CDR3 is TGTTCCAGCAGCCCCGGGACAGGGTTCTACAATGAGCAGTTCTTC.